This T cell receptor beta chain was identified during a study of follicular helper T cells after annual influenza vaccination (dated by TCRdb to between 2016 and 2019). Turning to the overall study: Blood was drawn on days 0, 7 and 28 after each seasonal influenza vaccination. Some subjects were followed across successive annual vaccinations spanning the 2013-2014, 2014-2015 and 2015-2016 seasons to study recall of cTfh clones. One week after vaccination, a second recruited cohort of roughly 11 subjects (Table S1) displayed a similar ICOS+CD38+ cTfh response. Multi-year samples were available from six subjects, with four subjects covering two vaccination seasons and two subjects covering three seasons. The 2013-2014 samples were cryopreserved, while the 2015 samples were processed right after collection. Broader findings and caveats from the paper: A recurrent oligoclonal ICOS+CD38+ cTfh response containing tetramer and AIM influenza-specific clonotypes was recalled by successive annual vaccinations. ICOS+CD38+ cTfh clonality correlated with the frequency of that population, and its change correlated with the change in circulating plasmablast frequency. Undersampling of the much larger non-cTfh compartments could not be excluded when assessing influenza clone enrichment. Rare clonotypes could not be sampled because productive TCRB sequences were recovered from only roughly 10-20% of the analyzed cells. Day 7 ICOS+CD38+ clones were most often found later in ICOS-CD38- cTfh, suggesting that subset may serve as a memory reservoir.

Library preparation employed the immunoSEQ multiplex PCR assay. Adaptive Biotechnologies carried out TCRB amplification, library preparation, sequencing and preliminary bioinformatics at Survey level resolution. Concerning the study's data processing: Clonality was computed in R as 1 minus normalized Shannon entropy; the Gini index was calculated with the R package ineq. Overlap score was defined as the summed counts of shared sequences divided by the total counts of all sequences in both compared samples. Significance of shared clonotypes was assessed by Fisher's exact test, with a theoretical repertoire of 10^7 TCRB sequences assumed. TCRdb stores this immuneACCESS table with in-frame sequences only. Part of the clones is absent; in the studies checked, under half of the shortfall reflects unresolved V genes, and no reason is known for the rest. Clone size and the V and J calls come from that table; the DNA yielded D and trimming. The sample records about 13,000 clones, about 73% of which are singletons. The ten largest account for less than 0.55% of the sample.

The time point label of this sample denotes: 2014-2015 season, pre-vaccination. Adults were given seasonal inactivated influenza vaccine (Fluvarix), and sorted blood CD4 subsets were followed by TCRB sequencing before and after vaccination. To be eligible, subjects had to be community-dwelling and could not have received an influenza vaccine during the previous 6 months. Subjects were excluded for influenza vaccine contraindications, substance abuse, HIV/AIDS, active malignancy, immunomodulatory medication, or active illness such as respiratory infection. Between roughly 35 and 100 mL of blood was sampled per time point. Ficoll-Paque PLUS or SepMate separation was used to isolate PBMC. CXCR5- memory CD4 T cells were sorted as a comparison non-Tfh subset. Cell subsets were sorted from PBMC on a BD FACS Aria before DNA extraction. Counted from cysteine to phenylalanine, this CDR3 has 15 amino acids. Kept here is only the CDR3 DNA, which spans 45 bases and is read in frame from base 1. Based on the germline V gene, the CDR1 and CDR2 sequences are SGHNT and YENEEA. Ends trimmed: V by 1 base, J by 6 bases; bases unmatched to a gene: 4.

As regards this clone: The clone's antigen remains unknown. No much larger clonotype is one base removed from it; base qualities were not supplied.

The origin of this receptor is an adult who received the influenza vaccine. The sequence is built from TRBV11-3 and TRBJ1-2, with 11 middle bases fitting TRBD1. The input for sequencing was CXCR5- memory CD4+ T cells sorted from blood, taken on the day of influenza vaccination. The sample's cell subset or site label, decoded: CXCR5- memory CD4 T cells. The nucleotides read TGTGCCAGCAGCTTAGCGGGACAGGGGGGTGATGGCTACACCTTC. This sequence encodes CASSLAGQGGDGYTF.